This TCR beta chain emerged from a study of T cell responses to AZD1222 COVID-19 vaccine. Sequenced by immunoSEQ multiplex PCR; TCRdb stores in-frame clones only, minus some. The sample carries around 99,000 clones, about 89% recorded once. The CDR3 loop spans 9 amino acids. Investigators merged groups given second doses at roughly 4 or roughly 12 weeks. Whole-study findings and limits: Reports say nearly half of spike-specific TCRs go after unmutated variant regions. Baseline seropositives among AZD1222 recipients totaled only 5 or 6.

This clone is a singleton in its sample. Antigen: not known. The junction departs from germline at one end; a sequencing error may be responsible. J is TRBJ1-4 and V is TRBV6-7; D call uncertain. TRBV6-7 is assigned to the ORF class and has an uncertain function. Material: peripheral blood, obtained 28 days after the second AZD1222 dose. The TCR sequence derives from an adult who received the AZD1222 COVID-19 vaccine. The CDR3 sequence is CASSYLRSF. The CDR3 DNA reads TGTGCCAGCAGTTACTTACGAAGTTTT.